The entry that follows covers one TCR beta chain sequence. This sample stems from a study of T cell changes during pregnancy in multiple sclerosis. The repertoire was sequenced with immunoSEQ multiplex PCR; TCRdb's copy has only in-frame clones and lacks some. The sample consists of 25,000 to 35,000 clones, approximately 89% of them appearing once. With 6 bases removed from V and 3 bases from J, the gap between germline ends came to 12 bases. The length of the CDR3 is 13 residues. CDR1 MNHNY and CDR2 SVGAGI come from the germline V gene (reference sequence). This material consisted of CD8+ T cells from peripheral blood mononuclear cells, taken in the first trimester of pregnancy. This receptor was obtained from a female donor with multiple sclerosis, enrolled in a pregnancy study. This rearrangement joins TRBV6-6 to TRBJ2-7, with D perhaps matching TRBD1 (6 bases). The CDR3 DNA sequence: TGTGCCAGCAGCCGCGACAGGAGCTACGAGCAGTACTTC. This sequence encodes CASSRDRSYEQYF.